This record concerns one T cell receptor beta chain sequence. Its antigen is still unknown. TCRdb re-called the 5' RACE reads through MiXCR, storing one row per CDR3 protein. The sample lists roughly 1,500,000 distinct CDR3 sequences; about 31% were seen once. The CDR3 has 14 residues. V lost 9 bases to trimming and J lost 1 base, with 15 bases between them. Germline loops: CDR1 SNHLY, CDR2 FYNNEI. This sample was included in a study of identical twins. Study results and caveats: In zero-insertion analyses, partial confounding could arise from invariant MAIT and iNKT cells. The abundant beta clonotypes from cord blood had fewer insertions, and memory repertoires had none of this. Twin sharing of out-of-frame TCR alpha was underestimated by models in monozygotic pairs. Conclusions relied on cross-sectional statistical analysis, not following the same donors.

Material: cord blood. The receptor was derived from a newborn girl in good health. This chain links TRBV2 with TRBJ1-1; D possibly corresponds to TRBD1 (5 bases). The CDR3, as DNA: TGTGCCAGTGATTATGGTGGGGGGAACACTGAAGCTTTCTTT. Its translation: CASDYGGGNTEAFF.